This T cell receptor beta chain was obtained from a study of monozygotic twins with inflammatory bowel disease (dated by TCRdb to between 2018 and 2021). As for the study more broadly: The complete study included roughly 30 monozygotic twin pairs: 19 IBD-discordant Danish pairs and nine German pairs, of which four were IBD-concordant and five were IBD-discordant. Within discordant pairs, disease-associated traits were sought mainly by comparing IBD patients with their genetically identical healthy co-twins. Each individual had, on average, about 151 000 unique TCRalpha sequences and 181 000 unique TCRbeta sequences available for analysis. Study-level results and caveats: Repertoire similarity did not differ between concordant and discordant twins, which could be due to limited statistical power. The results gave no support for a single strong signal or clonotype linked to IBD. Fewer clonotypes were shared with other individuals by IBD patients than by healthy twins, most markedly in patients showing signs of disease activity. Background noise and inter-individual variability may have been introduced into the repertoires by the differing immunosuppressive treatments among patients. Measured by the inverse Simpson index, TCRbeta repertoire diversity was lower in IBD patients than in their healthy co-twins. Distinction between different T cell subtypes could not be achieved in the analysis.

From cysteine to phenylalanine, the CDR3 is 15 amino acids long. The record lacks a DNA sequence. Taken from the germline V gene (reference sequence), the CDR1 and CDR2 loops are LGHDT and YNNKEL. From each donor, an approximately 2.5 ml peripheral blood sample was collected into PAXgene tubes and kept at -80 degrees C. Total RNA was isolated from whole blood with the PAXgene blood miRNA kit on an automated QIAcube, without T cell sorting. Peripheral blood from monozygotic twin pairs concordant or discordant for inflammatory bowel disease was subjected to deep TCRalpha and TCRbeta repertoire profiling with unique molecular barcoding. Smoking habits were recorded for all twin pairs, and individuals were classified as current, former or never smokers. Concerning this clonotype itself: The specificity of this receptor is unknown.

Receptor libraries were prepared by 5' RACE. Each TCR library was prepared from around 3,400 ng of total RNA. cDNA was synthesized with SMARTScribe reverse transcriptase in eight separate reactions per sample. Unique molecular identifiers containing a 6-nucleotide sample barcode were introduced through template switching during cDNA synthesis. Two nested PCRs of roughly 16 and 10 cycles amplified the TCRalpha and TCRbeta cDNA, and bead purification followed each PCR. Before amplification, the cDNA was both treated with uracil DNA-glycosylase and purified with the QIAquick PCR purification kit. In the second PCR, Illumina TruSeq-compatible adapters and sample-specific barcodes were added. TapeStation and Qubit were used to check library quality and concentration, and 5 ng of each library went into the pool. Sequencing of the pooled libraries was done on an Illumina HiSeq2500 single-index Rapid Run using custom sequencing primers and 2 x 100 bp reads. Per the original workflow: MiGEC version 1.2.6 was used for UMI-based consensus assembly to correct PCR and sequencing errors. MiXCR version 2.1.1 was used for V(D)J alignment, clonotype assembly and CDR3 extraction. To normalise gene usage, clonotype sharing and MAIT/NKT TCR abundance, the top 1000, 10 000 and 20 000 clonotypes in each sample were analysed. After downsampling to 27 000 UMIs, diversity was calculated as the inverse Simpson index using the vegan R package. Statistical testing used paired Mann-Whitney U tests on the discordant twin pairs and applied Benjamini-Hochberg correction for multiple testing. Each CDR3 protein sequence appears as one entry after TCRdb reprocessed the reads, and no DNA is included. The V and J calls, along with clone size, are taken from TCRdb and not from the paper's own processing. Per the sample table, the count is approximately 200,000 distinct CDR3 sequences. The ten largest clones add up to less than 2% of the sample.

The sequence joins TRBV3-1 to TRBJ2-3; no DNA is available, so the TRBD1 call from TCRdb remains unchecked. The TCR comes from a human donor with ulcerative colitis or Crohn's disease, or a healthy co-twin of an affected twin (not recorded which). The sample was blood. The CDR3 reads CASSQNPDSTDTQYF.